This TCR beta chain is drawn from a study of cytomegalovirus exposure and HLA in healthy donors. PCR amplification relied on 60 Vbeta primers (plus 13 Jbeta primers). The protocol was immunoSEQ multiplex PCR, while the TCRdb copy is restricted to in-frame clones and leaves out a portion. The sample has some 80,000 clones; more than 60% are singletons. This CDR3 contains 19 residues. Germline assignment: CDR1 LGHNA and CDR2 YNFKEQ. V shed 1 base and J shed 4 bases, with 25 bases lying between them. The rearrangement links TRBV4-2 to TRBJ1-1; tentative D call: TRBD1 (6 bases). The clonotype was recovered from a man between 35 and 55 years old in good health and CMV-seronegative. What was sequenced was PBMCs. CDR3 protein: CASSQVAGAPLGGGTEAFF. CDR3 sequence (DNA): TGTGCCAGCAGCCAAGTGGCGGGGGCGCCCCTGGGGGGTGGCACTGAAGCTTTCTTT.